Listed below are T cell receptor beta chains from one sample, sequenced in a study of human T cells and chemical hapten exposure. TCRdb ran MiXCR on the RACE reads and lists one entry per CDR3 protein. The sample contains 70,000 to 90,000 distinct CDR3 sequences, 10% of which appear only once. Material: whole blood, obtained in connection with sensitization to the hapten diphenylcyclopropenone (DPC). The receptors were gathered from a woman in her fifties or sixties with alopecia areata. Some clones in this sample may be carry-over from other donors' samples. Each CDR3 is given with its conserved first and last residue.

V	J	CDR3
TRBV29-1	TRBJ2-2	CSVTASGSETGELFF
TRBV7-8	TRBJ1-2	CASSLDTAFGYTF
TRBV18	TRBJ1-4	CASSKTGATNEKLFF
TRBV6-5	TRBJ2-3	CASKGLAGADTQYF
TRBV7-9	TRBJ2-3	CASSTPWQGDTQYF
TRBV28	TRBJ2-7	CASFHGSGVPFGEQYF
TRBV20-1	TRBJ2-5	CSARDAGQETQYF
TRBV5-1	TRBJ2-2	CASSYGANTGELFF
TRBV7-2	TRBJ2-5	CASTRDLWETQYF
TRBV7-2	TRBJ2-6	CASSFGLTGANVLTF
TRBV11-2	TRBJ1-1	CASSSNHENTEAFF
TRBV7-9	TRBJ2-1	CASSLGARSEQFF
TRBV12-3/TRBV12-4	TRBJ2-1	CASSLWAPGSWVEQFF
TRBV9	TRBJ2-3	CASSVSLSTDTQYF
TRBV20-1	TRBJ2-7	CSARWQGYEQYF
TRBV4-2	TRBJ2-6	CASSQYIAGEISGANVLTF
TRBV7-2	TRBJ2-5	CASSSSSGIKTQYF
TRBV6-2/TRBV6-3	TRBJ2-1	CASSRGTAPDEQFF